One sample yielded the 7 T cell receptor beta chains listed below, sequenced in a study of OX40 agonist ivuxolimab in advanced cancers. TCRdb's copy holds only in-frame clones and misses some; the assay was immunoSEQ multiplex PCR. Of tens of thousands of clones listed, less than 90% are singletons. The sample in question was CD4+ or CD8+ T cells sorted from blood, obtained in a trial of the OX40 agonist ivuxolimab. The source is an adult with an advanced solid tumor such as melanoma, head and neck, liver or kidney cancer.

The chain carries TRBV4-3 and TRBJ1-4; no reliable D call. Looked up from germline, CDR1 is LGHNA and CDR2 is YSLEER. The V and J ends lost 1 base and 7 bases respectively, with 19 bases between them. This CDR3 has 17 residues. The CDR3 nucleotides read TGCGCCAGCAGCCAAGGACCCGCGAGAGTTGTTAGTGAAAAACTGTTTTTT. It encodes CASSQGPARVVSEKLFF.

CDR3 protein: CASSLAGRRYLTGELFF. The CDR3 DNA sequence: TGTGCCAGCAGCCTCGCGGGGAGGCGCTACCTTACCGGGGAGCTGTTTTTT. The chain combines TRBV7-6 with TRBJ2-2, with D possibly matching TRBD2 (6 bases). CDR3 length equals 17 residues. The V gene lost 5 bases and the J gene lost 5 bases, with 21 bases spanning the gap. Per germline, CDR1 SGHVS and CDR2 FNYEAQ.

This clone rates as medium-sized. This chain joins TRBV10-2 and TRBJ2-2; D is unresolved. The V gene lost 3 bases and the J gene lost 1 base, with 15 bases spanning the gap. Looked up from germline, CDR1 is WSHSY and CDR2 is SAAADI. The CDR3 is 17 amino acids. DNA of the CDR3: TGCGCCAGCAGTGACCCGACCCTGACAAGGAACACCGGGGAGCTGTTTTTT. Its protein is CASSDPTLTRNTGELFF.

CDR3 nucleotide sequence: TGTGCCAGCAGTTTATACAGGGGGTCTCTATCCTACGAGCAGTACTTC. Translating it yields CASSLYRGSLSYEQYF. The rearrangement uses TRBV28 and TRBJ2-7; 8 nucleotides align to TRBD1. The CDR3 is 16 residues long. The V segment lost 1 base and the J segment 1 base; nucleotides outside the gene matches: 6. Germline V gives CDR1 MDHEN, CDR2 SYDVKM.

The chain recombines TRBV11-2 with TRBJ2-3; D ambiguous. There are 13 residues in the CDR3. The V gene lost 1 base and the J gene lost 4 bases, with 6 bases spanning the gap. CDR1 SGHAT and CDR2 FQNNGV come from the germline V gene. CDR3 in amino acids: CASSLGPADTQYF. Written as DNA, the CDR3 is TGTGCCAGCAGCTTAGGTCCAGCAGATACGCAGTATTTT.

This chain links TRBV10-3 with TRBJ2-1; 8 bases fit TRBD2. Trimming cost V 10 bases and J 6 bases; bases outside gene matches: 14. The CDR3 spans 15 residues. Germline V gene data show CDR1 as ENHRY and CDR2 as SYGVKD. CDR3 protein: CATDARRLAGNEQFF. Here the CDR3 DNA reads TGTGCCACCGATGCGCGGAGGCTAGCGGGCAATGAGCAGTTCTTC.

Only one count was recorded for this clone. This chain joins TRBV11-3 and TRBJ2-3, with TRBD1 identical over 7 bases. The CDR3 covers 15 residues. Per the germline V gene, CDR1 is SGHNT and CDR2 is YENEEA. Trimming at V came to 3 bases and at J to 1 base, leaving 4 bases not matched to a gene. CDR3 region: CASSFRGLGTDTQYF. In DNA form, the CDR3 reads TGTGCCAGCAGCTTTAGGGGGCTAGGCACAGATACGCAGTATTTT.